The clone carrying this TCR beta chain occurred many times. No antigen is known for it. Other autoimmune diseases, uncontrolled infections, pregnancy or lactation ruled patients out of participation. As diagnostic evidence, clinical symptoms, serum thyroxine, TRAb, thyroid ultrasound and orbital computed tomography were relied upon. This record comes from a study of Graves' ophthalmopathy and Graves' hyperthyroidism. In germline, CDR1 is DFQATT, CDR2 SNEGSKA (reference sequence). Trimming at V came to 5 bases and at J to 1 base, leaving 5 bases not matched to a gene. The CDR3 is made up of 14 amino acids. TCR beta CDR3 amplification used RNA transcripts. RT-PCR in the first round used HTBI primers; a second-round multiplex PCR followed. Using its own MiXCR run on the multiplex PCR reads, TCRdb lists one record per CDR3 protein. The sample consists of 150,000 to 200,000 distinct CDR3 sequences, 39% of them appearing once.

Notes on the study in general: Most thyroid clonotypes expanded beyond 0.001 frequency were also found in blood. As the model predicted ophthalmopathy progression, it achieved a sensitivity of 70.59% and a specificity of more than 72%.

This receptor was identified in a man aged 25 to 40 with Graves' ophthalmopathy. This chain uses TRBV20-1 with TRBJ2-7; 10 nucleotides align to TRBD1. Sequenced: peripheral blood. The CDR3 DNA is TGCAGTGCTCGGCCGGGACAGGGGTCCTACGAGCAGTACTTC. It codes for CSARPGQGSYEQYF.